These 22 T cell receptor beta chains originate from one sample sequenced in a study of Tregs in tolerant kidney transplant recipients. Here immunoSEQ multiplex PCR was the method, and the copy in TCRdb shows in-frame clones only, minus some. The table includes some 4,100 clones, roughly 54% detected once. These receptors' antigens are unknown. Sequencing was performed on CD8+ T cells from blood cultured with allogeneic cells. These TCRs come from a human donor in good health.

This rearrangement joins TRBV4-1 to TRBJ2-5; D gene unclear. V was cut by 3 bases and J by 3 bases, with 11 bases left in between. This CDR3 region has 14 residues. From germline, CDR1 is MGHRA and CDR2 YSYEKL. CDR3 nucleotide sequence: TGCGCCAGCAGCCAGTGGCTAGATGAAGAGACCCAGTACTTC. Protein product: CASSQWLDEETQYF.

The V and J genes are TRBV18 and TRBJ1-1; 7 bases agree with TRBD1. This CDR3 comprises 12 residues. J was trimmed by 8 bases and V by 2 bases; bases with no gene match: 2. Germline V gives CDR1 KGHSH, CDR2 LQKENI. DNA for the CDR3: TGTGCCAGCTCACCATCAGGGGGGGAAGCTTTCTTT. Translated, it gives CASSPSGGEAFF. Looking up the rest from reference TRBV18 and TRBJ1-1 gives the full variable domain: NAGVMQNPRHLVRRRGQEARLRCSPMKGHSHVYWYRQLPEEGLKFMVYLQKENIIDESGMPKERFSAEFPKEGPSILRIQQVVRGDSAAYFCASSPSGGEAFFGQGTRLTVV.

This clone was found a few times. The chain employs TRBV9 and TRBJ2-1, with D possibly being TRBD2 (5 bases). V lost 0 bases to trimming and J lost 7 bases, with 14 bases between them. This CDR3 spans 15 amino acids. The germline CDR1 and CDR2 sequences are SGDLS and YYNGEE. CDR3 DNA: TGTGCCAGCAGCGTAGAAGACGGGGTATTTAATGAGCAGTTCTTC. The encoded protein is CASSVEDGVFNEQFF. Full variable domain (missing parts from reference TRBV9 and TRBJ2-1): DSGVTQTPKHLITATGQRVTLRCSPRSGDLSVYWYQQSLDQGLQFLIQYYNGEERAKGNILERFSAQQFPDLHSELNLSSLELGDSALYFCASSVEDGVFNEQFFGPGTRLTVL.

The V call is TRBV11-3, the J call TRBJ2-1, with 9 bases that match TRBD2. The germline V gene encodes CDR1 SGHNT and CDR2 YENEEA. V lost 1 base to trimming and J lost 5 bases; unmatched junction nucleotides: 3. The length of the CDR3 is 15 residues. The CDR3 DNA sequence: TGTGCCAGCAGCTTAGTTAGCGGGAGTAACAATGAGCAGTTCTTC. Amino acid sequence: CASSLVSGSNNEQFF.

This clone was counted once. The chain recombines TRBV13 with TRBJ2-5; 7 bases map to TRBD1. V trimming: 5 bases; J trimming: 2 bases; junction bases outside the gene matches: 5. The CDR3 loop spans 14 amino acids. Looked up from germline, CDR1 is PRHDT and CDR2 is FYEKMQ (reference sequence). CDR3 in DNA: TGTGCCAGCAGCCTTGGACAGGAGCAAGAGACCCAGTACTTC. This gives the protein CASSLGQEQETQYF.

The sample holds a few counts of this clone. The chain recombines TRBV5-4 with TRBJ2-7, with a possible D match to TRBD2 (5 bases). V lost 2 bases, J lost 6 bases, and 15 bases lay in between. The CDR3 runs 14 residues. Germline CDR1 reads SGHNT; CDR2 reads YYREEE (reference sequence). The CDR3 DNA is TGTGCCAGCAGCTTCTGGAATGAGGGTGCCGAGCAGTACTTC. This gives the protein CASSFWNEGAEQYF.

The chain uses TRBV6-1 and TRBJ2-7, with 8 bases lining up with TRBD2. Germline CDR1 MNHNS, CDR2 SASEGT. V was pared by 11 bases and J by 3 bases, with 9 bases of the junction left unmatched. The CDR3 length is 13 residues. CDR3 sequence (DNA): TGTGCCGTCAATGCGGGGACTAGCTACGAGCAGTACTTC. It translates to CAVNAGTSYEQYF.

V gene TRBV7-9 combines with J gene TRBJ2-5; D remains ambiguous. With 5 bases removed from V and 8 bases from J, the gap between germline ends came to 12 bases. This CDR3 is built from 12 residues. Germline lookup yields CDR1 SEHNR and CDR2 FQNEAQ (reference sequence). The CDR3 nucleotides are TGTGCCAGCAGCACAGCAATGCGAACCCAGTACTTC. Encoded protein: CASSTAMRTQYF.

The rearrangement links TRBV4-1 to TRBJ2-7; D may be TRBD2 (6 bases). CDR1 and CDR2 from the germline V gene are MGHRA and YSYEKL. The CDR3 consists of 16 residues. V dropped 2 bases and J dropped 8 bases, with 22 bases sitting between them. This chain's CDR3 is CASSQSATSLADQQYF. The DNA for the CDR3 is TGCGCCAGCAGCCAATCCGCAACTAGCCTCGCGGACCAGCAGTACTTC.

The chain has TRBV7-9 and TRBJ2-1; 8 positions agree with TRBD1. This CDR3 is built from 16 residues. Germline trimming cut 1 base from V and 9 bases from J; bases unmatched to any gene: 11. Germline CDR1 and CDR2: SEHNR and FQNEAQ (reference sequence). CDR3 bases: TGTGCCAGCAGCTTAGGAGGGACAGGATTGCGGGGTGAGCAGTTCTTC. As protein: CASSLGGTGLRGEQFF.

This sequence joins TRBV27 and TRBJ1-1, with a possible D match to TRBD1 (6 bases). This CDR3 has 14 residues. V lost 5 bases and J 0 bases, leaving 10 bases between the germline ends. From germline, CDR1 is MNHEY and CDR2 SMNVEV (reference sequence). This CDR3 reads CASSTTGLNTEAFF. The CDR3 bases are TGTGCCAGCAGTACGACAGGCTTGAACACTGAAGCTTTCTTT.

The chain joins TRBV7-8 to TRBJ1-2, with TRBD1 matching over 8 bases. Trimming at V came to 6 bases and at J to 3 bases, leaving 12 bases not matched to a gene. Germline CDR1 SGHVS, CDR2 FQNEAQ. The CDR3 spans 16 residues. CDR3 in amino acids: CASSPQTGDLYYGYTF. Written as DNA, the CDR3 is TGTGCCAGCAGTCCTCAGACAGGGGACTTGTACTATGGCTACACCTTC.

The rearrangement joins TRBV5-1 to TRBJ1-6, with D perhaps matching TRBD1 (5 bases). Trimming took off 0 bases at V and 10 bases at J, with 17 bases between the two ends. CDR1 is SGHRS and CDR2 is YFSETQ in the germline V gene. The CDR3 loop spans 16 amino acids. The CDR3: CASSLASGGRNSPLHF. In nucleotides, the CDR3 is TGCGCCAGCAGCTTGGCCTCGGGGGGTCGCAACTCACCCCTCCACTTT.

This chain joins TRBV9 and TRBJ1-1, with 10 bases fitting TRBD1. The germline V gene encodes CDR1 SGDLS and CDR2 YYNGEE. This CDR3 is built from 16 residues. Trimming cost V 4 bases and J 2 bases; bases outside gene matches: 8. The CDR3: CASSPRQGAGNTEAFF. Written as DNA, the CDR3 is TGTGCCAGCAGCCCGAGACAGGGGGCCGGAAACACTGAAGCTTTCTTT.

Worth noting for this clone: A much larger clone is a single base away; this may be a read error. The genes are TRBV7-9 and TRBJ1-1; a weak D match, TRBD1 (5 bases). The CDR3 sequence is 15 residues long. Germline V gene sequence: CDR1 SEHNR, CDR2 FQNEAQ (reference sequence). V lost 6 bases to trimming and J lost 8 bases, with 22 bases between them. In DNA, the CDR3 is TGTGCCAGCAGATCTCCATCAGAGACAGCAAAGGAAGCTTTCTTT. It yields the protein CASRSPSETAKEAFF. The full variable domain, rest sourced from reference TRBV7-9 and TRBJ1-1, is DTGVSQNPRHKITKRGQNVTFRCDPISEHNRLYWYRQTLGQGPEFLTYFQNEAQLEKSRLLSDRFSAERPKGSFSTLEIQRTEQGDSAMYLCASRSPSETAKEAFFGQGTRLTVV.

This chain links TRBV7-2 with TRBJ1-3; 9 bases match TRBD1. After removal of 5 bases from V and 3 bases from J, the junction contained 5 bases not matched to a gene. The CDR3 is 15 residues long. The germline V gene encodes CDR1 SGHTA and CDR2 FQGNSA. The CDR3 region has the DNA TGTGCCAGCAGCGAAACAGGGGGCGGTGGAAACACCATATATTTT. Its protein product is CASSETGGGGNTIYF.

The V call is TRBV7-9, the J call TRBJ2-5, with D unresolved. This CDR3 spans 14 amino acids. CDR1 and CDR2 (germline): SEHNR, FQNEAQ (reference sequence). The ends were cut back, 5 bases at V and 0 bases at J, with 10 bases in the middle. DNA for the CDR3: TGTGCCAGCAGCCACGCCCTCTACCAAGAGACCCAGTACTTC. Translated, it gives CASSHALYQETQYF.

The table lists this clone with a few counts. DNA of the CDR3: TGTGCCAGCAGTTTGCGGCCCCCCGGACGGACAGGGGGCTCGGACACCATATATTTT. It is translated as CASSLRPPGRTGGSDTIYF. This sequence joins TRBV27 and TRBJ1-3, with 11 bases matching TRBD1. CDR1 is MNHEY and CDR2 is SMNVEV in the germline V gene (reference sequence). The J segment lost 8 bases and the V segment lost 3 bases, leaving 18 bases of the junction unmatched. The CDR3 contains 19 residues.

The CDR3 DNA reads as TGTGCCAGCAGCTCGGACAGCGCCTACGAGCAGTACTTC. Translating it yields CASSSDSAYEQYF. The chain has TRBV5-6 and TRBJ2-7; a weak D match, TRBD1 (6 bases). The V gene lost 3 bases and the J gene lost 2 bases, with 9 bases spanning the gap. The CDR3 is 13 amino acids. The V gene's germline CDR1 is SGHDT and CDR2 YYEEEE.

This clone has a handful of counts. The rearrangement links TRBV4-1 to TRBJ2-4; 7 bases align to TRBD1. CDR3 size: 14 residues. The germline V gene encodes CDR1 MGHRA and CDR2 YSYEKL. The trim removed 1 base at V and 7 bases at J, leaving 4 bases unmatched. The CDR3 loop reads CASSQVRGSNIQYF. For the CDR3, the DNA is TGCGCCAGCAGCCAAGTCAGGGGGTCGAACATTCAGTACTTC.

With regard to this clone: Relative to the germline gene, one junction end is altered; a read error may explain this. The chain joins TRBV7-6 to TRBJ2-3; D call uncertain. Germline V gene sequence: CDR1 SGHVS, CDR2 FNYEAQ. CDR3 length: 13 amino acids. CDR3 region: CANSPANTDTQYF. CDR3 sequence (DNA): TGTGCCAACAGCCCCGCGAACACAGATACGCAGTATTTT.

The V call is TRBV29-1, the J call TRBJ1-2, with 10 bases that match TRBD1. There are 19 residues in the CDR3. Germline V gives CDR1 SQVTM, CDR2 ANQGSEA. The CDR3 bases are TGCAGTGTCTGTAGATGGGACAGGGGATTGGAAGGTGGTTATTATGGCTACACCTTC. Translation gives CSVCRWDRGLEGGYYGYTF.